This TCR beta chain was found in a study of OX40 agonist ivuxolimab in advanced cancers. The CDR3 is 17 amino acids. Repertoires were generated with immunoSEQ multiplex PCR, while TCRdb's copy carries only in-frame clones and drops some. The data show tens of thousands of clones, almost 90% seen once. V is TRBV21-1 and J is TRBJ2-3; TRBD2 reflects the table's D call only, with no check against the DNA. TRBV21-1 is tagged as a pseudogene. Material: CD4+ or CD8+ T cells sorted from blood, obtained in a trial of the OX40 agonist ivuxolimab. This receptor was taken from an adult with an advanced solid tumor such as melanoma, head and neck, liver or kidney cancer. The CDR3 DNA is TGTGCCAGCAGCATACTTCTAGCGGGAGGGCATGGAGATACGCAGTATTTT. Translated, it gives CASSILLAGGHGDTQYF.